This TCR beta chain stems from a study of early T cells in non-severe SARS-CoV-2 infection. The overall study: Sequencing was performed on bulk RNA from unsorted whole blood, leaving chains unpaired.

This clonotype was detected only a few times. Its antigen is as yet unknown. Individual cDNA molecules were tagged with unique molecular identifiers. MiXCR was run by TCRdb on the 5' RACE reads, yielding one entry per CDR3 protein. Of under 30,000 distinct CDR3 sequences listed, more than 4.5% are singletons. Notes on the study in general: Using VDJdb, the matching emphasized anti-spike CD8 responses while missing private and CD4 specificities.

Germline-derived CDR1 and CDR2 are SNHLY and FYNNEI. CDR3 length equals 14 residues. V gave up 0 bases and J gave up 5 bases, with 7 bases separating them. The sequencing input was whole blood. The chain links TRBV2 to TRBJ2-2; no reliable D call. The sequence was collected from an adult who was a healthcare worker with PCR-confirmed SARS-CoV-2 infection or an uninfected control (not recorded which). CDR3 sequence: CASSEALRTGELFF. CDR3 in DNA: TGTGCCAGCAGTGAAGCGCTGAGGACCGGGGAGCTGTTTTTT.